This T cell receptor (beta chain) was sequenced in a study of blood T cell repertoires in COVID-19. This CDR3 contains 15 residues. Between the trimmed V and J ends, which lost 0 bases and 7 bases, there was a span of 13 bases. CDR1 is SGHNT and CDR2 is YYREEE in the germline V gene (reference sequence). Libraries were prepared by immunoSEQ multiplex PCR; TCRdb keeps only in-frame clonotypes and omits some of them. This table holds some 200,000 clones, around 85% found once. The rearrangement uses TRBV5-4 and TRBJ1-4, with D possibly matching TRBD1 (6 bases). This receptor was taken from a woman aged 50 to 65 in a cohort exposed to, infected with or recovered from COVID-19 (not recorded which). The sequenced sample consisted of PBMCs or T cells enriched from blood (not recorded which). CDR3: CASSLEVGQTEKLFF. CDR3 coding DNA: TGTGCCAGCAGCTTGGAGGTCGGACAGACTGAAAAACTGTTTTTT.